This TCR beta chain was obtained from a study of shared clonotypes between healthy human individuals. In the study overall: The donor pool was made up of two women and a few men aged 18 to 49. Used for every donor were three CD4 naive, three CD4 memory, two CD8 naive and one CD8 memory plate. Broader study findings: In contrast to clonotypes shared by all four donors, non-shared clonotypes had lower generation probabilities.

Trimming removed 0 bases from V and 4 bases from J, with 12 bases in between. Per the germline V gene, CDR1 is SGDLS and CDR2 is YYNGEE. The CDR3 runs 15 residues. To note about this clone: The antigen remains unidentified.

Assay used: immunoSEQ multiplex PCR; TCRdb lists only in-frame clones, some missing. In the table there are 2.3 million or so clones, 93% of which are singletons. V usage is TRBV9 and J usage is TRBJ2-3, with D perhaps matching TRBD2 (5 bases). Sample: naive CD4+ T cells from PBMCs. This sample's subset: CD45RA+ positively selected. The TCR comes from a man aged 18 to 29 in good health. Some clones in this sample may be carry-over from other donors' samples. The CDR3 DNA reads TGTGCCAGCAGCGTAGGGGTACTAGTAGCAGATACGCAGTATTTT. Amino acids: CASSVGVLVADTQYF.